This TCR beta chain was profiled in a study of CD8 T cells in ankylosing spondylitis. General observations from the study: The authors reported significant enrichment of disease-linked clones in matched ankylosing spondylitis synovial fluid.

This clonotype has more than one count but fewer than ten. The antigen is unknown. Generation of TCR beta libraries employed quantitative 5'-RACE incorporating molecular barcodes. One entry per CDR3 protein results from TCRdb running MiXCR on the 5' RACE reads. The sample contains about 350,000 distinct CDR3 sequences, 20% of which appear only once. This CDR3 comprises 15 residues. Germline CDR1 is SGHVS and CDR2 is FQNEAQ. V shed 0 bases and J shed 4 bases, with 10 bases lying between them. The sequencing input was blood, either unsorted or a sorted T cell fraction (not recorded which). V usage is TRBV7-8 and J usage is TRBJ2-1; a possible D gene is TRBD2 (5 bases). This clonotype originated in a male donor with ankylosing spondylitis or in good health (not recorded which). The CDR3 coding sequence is TGTGCCAGCAGCTTAGCGCAATCGGGATACAATGAGCAGTTCTTC. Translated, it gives CASSLAQSGYNEQFF.